This T cell receptor beta chain was sequenced in a study of radiation and T cells in renal cell carcinoma. Profiling relied on immunoSEQ multiplex PCR, and the TCRdb table lists in-frame clones only, not all of them. The sample shows about 64,000 clones, around three quarters of them seen only once. Per germline, CDR1 SGDLS and CDR2 YYNGEE. The V gene end was trimmed by 2 bases and the J gene end by 0 bases; junction bases not matched to a gene: 12. There are 18 residues in the CDR3. Indicated time point: blood 4 weeks post-SBRT, at nephrectomy. Treatment: 15 Gy SBRT to primary tumor, nephrectomy 4 weeks later. Nephrectomy followed 15 Gy stereotactic body radiation by 4 weeks. Blood was sampled at baseline, 2 weeks and 4 weeks after SBRT. The tumor was a clear cell renal cell carcinoma.

The chain has TRBV9 and TRBJ2-3; 7 positions match TRBD1. The sequence was collected from a man in his fifties or sixties with renal cell carcinoma. The source material was blood, sampled from a patient whose treatment included radiotherapy and nephrectomy. CDR3 DNA sequence: TGTGCCAGCAGCGTCGGACAGGATTCGGATCTTAGCACAGATACGCAGTATTTT. This translates into CASSVGQDSDLSTDTQYF.